This T cell receptor beta chain came from a study of T cells in localized non-small cell lung cancer. Remarks on this clone: Its antigen is still unknown.

In germline, CDR1 is SEHNR, CDR2 FQNEAQ (reference sequence). This CDR3 has 17 amino acids. V was pared by 1 base and J by 0 bases, with 14 bases between. Findings and caveats of the study: Sequencing covered just one tumor region, so heterogeneity cannot be ruled out. Uninvolved adjacent lung showed higher T cell clonality than tumor. For the top 100 tumor clones, a median approximately 59 also appeared in adjacent lung.

The method was immunoSEQ multiplex PCR; TCRdb's version includes in-frame clones alone and lacks a portion of them. The sample consists of 100,000 to 150,000 clones, around 90% of them appearing once. This rearrangement joins TRBV7-9 to TRBJ2-3; D is tentatively TRBD1 or TRBD2 (5 bases each). Sequenced material: peripheral blood, taken before any cancer treatment. The clonotype was recovered from a female donor at least 60 years old with stage I lung adenocarcinoma. CDR3 residues: CASSLGSGTGSTDTQYF. Written as DNA, the CDR3 is TGTGCCAGCAGCTTAGGCTCCGGGACGGGAAGCACAGATACGCAGTATTTT.